Given below is one TCR beta chain in context. The sample is drawn from a study of CD8+ T cells in alopecia areata. Treatment: oral pan-JAK inhibitor, 5-10 mg twice daily. It was cDNA, reverse transcribed from extracted RNA, that served as the sequencing template. Generated by immunoSEQ multiplex PCR, the TCRdb table keeps only in-frame clones and is missing some. The sample contains 110,000 to 150,000 clones, 54% of which appear only once. This TCR was sampled from a human donor with alopecia areata. The source material was CD8+ T cells sorted from blood, sampled at week 4, from a patient treated with tofacitinib.

CDR3 amino acids: CASSFLLGTGQETQYF. The CDR3 DNA follows: TGTGCCAGCAGCTTCCTTCTAGGGACAGGGCAGGAGACCCAGTACTTC. The chain employs TRBV7-9 and TRBJ2-5; 9 bases align to TRBD1. V lost 3 bases and J lost 5; bases outside the gene matches: 10. Germline lookup yields CDR1 SEHNR and CDR2 FQNEAQ (reference sequence). CDR3 size: 16 residues.